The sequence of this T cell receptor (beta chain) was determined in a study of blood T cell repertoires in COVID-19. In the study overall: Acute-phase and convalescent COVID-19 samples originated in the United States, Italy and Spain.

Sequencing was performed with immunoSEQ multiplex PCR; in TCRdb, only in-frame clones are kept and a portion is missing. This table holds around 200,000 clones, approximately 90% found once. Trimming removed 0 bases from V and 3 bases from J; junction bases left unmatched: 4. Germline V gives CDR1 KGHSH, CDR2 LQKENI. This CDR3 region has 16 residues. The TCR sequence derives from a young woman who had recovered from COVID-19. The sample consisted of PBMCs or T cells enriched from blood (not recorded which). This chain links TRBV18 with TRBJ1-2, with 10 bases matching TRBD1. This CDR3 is CASSPPTGGSDYGYTF. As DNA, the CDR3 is TGTGCCAGCTCACCACCGACAGGGGGCTCGGACTATGGCTACACCTTC. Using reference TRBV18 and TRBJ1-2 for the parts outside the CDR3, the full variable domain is NAGVMQNPRHLVRRRGQEARLRCSPMKGHSHVYWYRQLPEEGLKFMVYLQKENIIDESGMPKERFSAEFPKEGPSILRIQQVVRGDSAAYFCASSPPTGGSDYGYTFGSGTRLTVV.